This TCR beta chain was obtained from a study of cytomegalovirus exposure and HLA in healthy donors. Study-level findings and limits: The study listed under 200 cytomegalovirus-associated TCR beta chains.

The PCR contained 60 Vbeta and 13 Jbeta primers. The data were produced by immunoSEQ multiplex PCR, yet TCRdb's version contains in-frame clones alone and is incomplete. The profile shows about 110,000 clones, over 70% of them singletons. The CDR3 extends over 14 amino acids. The germline CDR1 and CDR2 sequences are SGDLS and YYNGEE. Trimming cost V 0 bases and J 8 bases, with 12 bases left between them. This clone appeared once. The target antigen is unknown. Source material: PBMCs. The receptor comes from a male donor in good health and CMV-seropositive. The chain joins TRBV9 to TRBJ2-1; maybe TRBD2 (5 bases). This CDR3 is CASSVAERTDEQFF. The DNA of the CDR3 is TGTGCCAGCAGCGTAGCTGAGCGGACCGATGAGCAGTTCTTC. Variable domain in full (rest from reference TRBV9 and TRBJ2-1): DSGVTQTPKHLITATGQRVTLRCSPRSGDLSVYWYQQSLDQGLQFLIQYYNGEERAKGNILERFSAQQFPDLHSELNLSSLELGDSALYFCASSVAERTDEQFFGPGTRLTVL.